This T cell receptor beta chain derives from a study of graft-versus-host responses after intestinal transplantation. Findings and limits, study-wide: GvH clones detected in recipient marrow included some appearing first in ileum or blood.

Method: immunoSEQ multiplex PCR; TCRdb's copy keeps in-frame clones and lacks some. This table holds roughly 89,000 clones, 92% found once. To note about this clone: The target antigen is unknown.

Germline CDR1 reads MGHRA; CDR2 reads YSYEKL. V was pared by 0 bases and J by 6 bases, with 19 bases between. The CDR3 spans 17 residues. The receptor was derived from a human donor who received an intestinal transplant. This sample comprised unstimulated CD4+ T cells sorted from spleen or lymph node cells, obtained before intestinal transplant. The rearrangement uses TRBV4-1 and TRBJ2-3, with D tentatively TRBD1 (6 bases). DNA for the CDR3: TGCGCCAGCAGCCAAGATATTGGGGGCAGGGCTAGGGATACGCAGTATTTT. Translation: CASSQDIGGRARDTQYF.